This TCR beta chain was recorded in a study of cytomegalovirus exposure and HLA in healthy donors. Overall study findings and caveats: TCR beta sequences numbering about 17,000 were associated with HLA alleles at 0.05 false discovery rate in a later analysis. The authors later linked a missense DCLRE1C variant to TCR beta V- and J-gene trimming. An ancestry cluster, one associated with Asian ancestry, reportedly showed fewer N-insertions than the roughly 700-donor mean in a later analysis.

This CDR3 comprises 14 residues. Germline V CDR1 and CDR2: LGHNA, YSLEER. V lost 4 bases, J lost 4 bases, and 13 bases lay in between. A remark on this clone: Its antigen is not known.

The study ran its PCR with 60 Vbeta and 13 Jbeta primers. Clones were read by immunoSEQ multiplex PCR, and TCRdb kept only the in-frame ones, dropping some. The table counts just under 60,000 clones; approximately 4.3% lies in the top ten. The V and J genes are TRBV4-3 and TRBJ1-2, with D perhaps TRBD1 (5 bases). The sample consisted of PBMCs. The source of this sequence is a male donor in good health and CMV-seronegative. CDR3 region: CASSPQQATYGYTF. The CDR3 DNA is TGCGCCAGCAGCCCTCAACAGGCCACCTATGGCTACACCTTC.